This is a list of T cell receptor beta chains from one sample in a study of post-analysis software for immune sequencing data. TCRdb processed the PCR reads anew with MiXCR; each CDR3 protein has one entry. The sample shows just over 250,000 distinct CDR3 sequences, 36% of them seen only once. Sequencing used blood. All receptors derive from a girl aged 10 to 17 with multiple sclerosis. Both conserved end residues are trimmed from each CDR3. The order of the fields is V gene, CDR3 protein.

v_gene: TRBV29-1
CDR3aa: SARLETQY

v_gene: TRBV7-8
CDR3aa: ASSLAGTFMRTDTQY

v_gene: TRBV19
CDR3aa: ASSIMGDSNQPQH

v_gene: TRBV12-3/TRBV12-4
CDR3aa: ASKIAGGPSYEQY

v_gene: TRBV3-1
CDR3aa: ASSQDEPGIRQPQH

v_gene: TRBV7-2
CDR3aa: ASSLTSGSIQETQY

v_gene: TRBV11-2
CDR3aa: ASRHQGNGSYNEQF

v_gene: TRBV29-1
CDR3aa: SARKLAGSSTDTQY

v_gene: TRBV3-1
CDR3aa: ASSQDPKGLNYGYT

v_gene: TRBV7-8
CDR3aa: ASCPAGSYGYT

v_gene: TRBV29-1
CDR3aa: SVRGVMNTEAF

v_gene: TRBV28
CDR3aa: ASKGRGGRKNIQY

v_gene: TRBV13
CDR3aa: ASSQRNLRRYGYT

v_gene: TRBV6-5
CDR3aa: ASSLTTTNEKLF

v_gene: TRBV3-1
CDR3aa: ASSRPGSIYGYT

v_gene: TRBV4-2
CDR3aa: ASSQDWGLRDTQY

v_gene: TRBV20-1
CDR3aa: SARGGPGSYNEQF

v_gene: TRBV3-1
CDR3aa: ASSQIGNTEAF

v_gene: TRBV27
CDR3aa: ASTSGTSGYEQY

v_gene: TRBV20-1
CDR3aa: SANKGKIDGQY

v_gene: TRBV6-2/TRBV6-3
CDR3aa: ASSHATLRARETQY

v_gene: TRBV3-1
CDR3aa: ASRHSGSYEQY

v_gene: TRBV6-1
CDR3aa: ASSEAAGAGTGERF

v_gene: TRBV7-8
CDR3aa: ASSLADRANIQY

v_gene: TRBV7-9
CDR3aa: ASSFPGPRGETQY

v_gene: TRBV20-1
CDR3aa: SASELAGVLSQF

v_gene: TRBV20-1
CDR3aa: SARSGGVDTQY

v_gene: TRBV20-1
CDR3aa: SARDEGGSGQPQH

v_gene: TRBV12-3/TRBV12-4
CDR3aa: ASKGGLGGYT